The rows below give T cell receptor beta chains drawn from one sample of a study of cytomegalovirus exposure and HLA in healthy donors. Measured with immunoSEQ multiplex PCR; TCRdb has only the in-frame clones, and not every one. The sample lists around 140,000 clones; 61% were seen once. Source material: PBMCs. All receptors derive from a male donor in good health and CMV-seronegative. Both conserved end residues are part of each CDR3. A D gene is named only where the DNA matches it firmly. Not every row has a clone size; where given, it reads once, few, many or a size class.

clone_size d_call j_call v_call cdr3_nt cdr3_aa
NA NA TRBJ2-7 TRBV5-1 TGCGCCAGCAGCTTGGACGGAGTCGAGCAGTACTTC CASSLDGVEQYF
NA TRBD1 TRBJ1-1 TRBV6-5 TGTGCCAGCAGTTACATACAGGGGGTCACTGAAGCTTTCTTT CASSYIQGVTEAFF
few TRBD2 TRBJ2-1 TRBV6-6 TGTGCCAGCAGTTACTCGGAAGGGACTAGCGTTTTCTTC CASSYSEGTSVFF
NA TRBD2 TRBJ2-1 TRBV19 TGTGCCAGTAGTATAGGACTAGCGGGGGTTGATGAGCAGTTCTTC CASSIGLAGVDEQFF
NA TRBD1 TRBJ1-1 TRBV11-2 TGTGCCAGCAGCTTTGGAGGTGACAGGGTCGGGGCTTTCTTT CASSFGGDRVGAFF
NA NA TRBJ1-1 TRBV4-1 TGCGCCAGCAGCCAAGACGCCAAACTTCCGGGACACGGGACTGAAGCTTTCTTT CASSQDAKLPGHGTEAFF
NA TRBD1 TRBJ2-1 TRBV9 TGTGCCAGCAGCGTCTACTCGGGACAGGGTGGCAATGAGCAGTTCTTC CASSVYSGQGGNEQFF
once TRBD1 TRBJ1-1 TRBV6-5 TGTGCCAGCAGTTACTCCGGGACAGTGAACACTGAAGCTTTCTTT CASSYSGTVNTEAFF
NA NA TRBJ1-1 TRBV5-1 TGCGCCAGCAGCTTGTGGACAGCGAACACTGAAGCTTTCTTT CASSLWTANTEAFF
NA NA TRBJ2-1 TRBV21-1 TGTGCCAGCAGCCCATTTTGGGGGGGGGTGAATGAGCAGTTCTTC CASSPFWGGVNEQFF
NA NA TRBJ1-2 TRBV4-1 TGCGCCAGCAGCCCTGGGGCCCAGAGGGGACCGGAAAGGGACTATCGTGGCTACACCTTC CASSPGAQRGPERDYRGYTF
NA TRBD1 TRBJ1-1 TRBV7-2 TGTGCCAGCAGCTGGACAGGCCCCGTCACTGAAGCTTTCTTT CASSWTGPVTEAFF
few TRBD2 TRBJ2-7 TRBV5-4 TGTGCCAGCAGCTTGGGAACTAGCGGCTCCTACGAGCAGTACTTC CASSLGTSGSYEQYF
NA TRBD2 TRBJ2-5 TRBV7-2 TGTGCCAGCAGCCCTTTCGGGGGGGACGGAGAGACCCAGTACTTC CASSPFGGDGETQYF
few NA TRBJ1-1 TRBV5-4 TGTGCCAGCAGCTTGTCGCCCCTGGCAACTGAAGCTTTCTTT CASSLSPLATEAFF
NA NA TRBJ2-3 TRBV15 TGTGCCACCAGCAGTGGGGGGGCCACAGATACGCAGTATTTT CATSSGGATDTQYF
NA TRBD1 TRBJ1-4 TRBV19 TGTGCCAGTAGTATCCGGGACAGAAAAGAAAAACTGTTTTTT CASSIRDRKEKLFF
NA NA TRBJ1-1 TRBV18 TGTGCCAGCTCACCACCCGTCGATAGGAGCATTCAAGCTTTCTTT CASSPPVDRSIQAFF
few NA TRBJ2-1 TRBV7-9 TGTGCCAGCAGCCCAAACACGTACAATGAGCAGTTCTTC CASSPNTYNEQFF
NA TRBD1 TRBJ1-2 TRBV18 TGTGCCAGCTCACCCGGGACAGAAAAAGGCTACACCTTC CASSPGTEKGYTF
NA NA TRBJ2-2 TRBV7-9 TGTGCCAGCAGCTTAGTCTTGGCCCCAGCCGGGGAGCTGTTTTTT CASSLVLAPAGELFF
once NA TRBJ1-1 TRBV19 TGTGCCAGTAGTATTCAGGGTAACACTGAAGCTTTCTTT CASSIQGNTEAFF
NA NA TRBJ1-2 TRBV4-1 TGCGCCAGCAGCCAAGATACGGGGATGTCTTCTGGCTACACCTTC CASSQDTGMSSGYTF
once TRBD1 TRBJ1-2 TRBV5-4 TGTGCCAGCAGTCCCGGGACAGGGGTTGACTATGGCTACACCTTC CASSPGTGVDYGYTF
few TRBD1 TRBJ2-7 TRBV2 TGTGCCAGCAGGTCCCCACAGGGGGCCTACGAGCAGTACTTC CASRSPQGAYEQYF
NA NA TRBJ2-7 TRBV5-1 TGCGCCAGCAGCTTTAACAGGGATTCCGAGCAGTACTTC CASSFNRDSEQYF
NA TRBD1 TRBJ2-2 TRBV10-3 TGTGCCATCAGCCCCCGGGACAGGGGCCCGGAGGAGCTGTTTTTT CAISPRDRGPEELFF
NA NA TRBJ2-3 TRBV15 TGTGCCACCAGCAGAGCAGGGGTCGATACGCAGTATTTT CATSRAGVDTQYF
NA NA TRBJ1-1 TRBV5-6 TGTGCCAGCACCCAGGGCGGGGTCGGGCGGACTGAAGCTTTCTTT CASTQGGVGRTEAFF
NA NA TRBJ1-1 TRBV6-4 TGTGCCAGCAGTGAGACTCCCTCACCTTACACTGAAGCTTTCTTT CASSETPSPYTEAFF
NA NA TRBJ2-1 TRBV9 TGTGCCAGCAGCGTAGAAGGGACTTTCTCCTACAATGAGCAGTTCTTC CASSVEGTFSYNEQFF
NA TRBD1 TRBJ2-2 TRBV5-5 TGTGCCAGCAGCACGACAGGGGCCGGGGAGCTGTTTTTT CASSTTGAGELFF